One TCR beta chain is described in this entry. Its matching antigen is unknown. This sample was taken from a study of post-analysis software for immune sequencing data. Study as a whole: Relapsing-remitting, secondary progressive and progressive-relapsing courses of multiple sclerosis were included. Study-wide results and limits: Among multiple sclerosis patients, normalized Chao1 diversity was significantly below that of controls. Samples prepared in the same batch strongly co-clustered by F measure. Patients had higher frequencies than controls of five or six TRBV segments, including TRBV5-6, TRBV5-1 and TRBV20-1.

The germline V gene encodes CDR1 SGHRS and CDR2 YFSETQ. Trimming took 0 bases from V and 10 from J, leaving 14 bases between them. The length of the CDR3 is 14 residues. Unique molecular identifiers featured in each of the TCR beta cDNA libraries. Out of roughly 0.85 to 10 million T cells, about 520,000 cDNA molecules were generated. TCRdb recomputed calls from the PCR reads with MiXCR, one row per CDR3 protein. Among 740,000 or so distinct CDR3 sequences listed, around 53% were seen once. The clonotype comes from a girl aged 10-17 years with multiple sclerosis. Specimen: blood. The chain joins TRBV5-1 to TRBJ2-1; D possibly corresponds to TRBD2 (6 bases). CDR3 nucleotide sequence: TGCGCCAGCAGCTTGGACTCCCTAGCGAGCGAGCAGTTCTTC. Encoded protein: CASSLDSLASEQFF.